This T cell receptor (beta chain) was observed in a study of identifying expanded T cells in peripheral blood. Healthy donors had no documented immune events, such as infections, while sampled. The assay was immunoSEQ multiplex PCR, and TCRdb's table has in-frame clones only and misses some. The table lists some 91,000 clones, 70% to 90% of them singletons. V shed 5 bases and J shed 2 bases, with 10 bases lying between them. Germline loops: CDR1 MNHEY, CDR2 SMNVEV (reference sequence). The CDR3 is 14 amino acids. Comment on this clone: Antigen: not known.

Study findings and constraints: Over approximately two and four weeks, about 15 and 18 clones changed, versus roughly 1.1 between replicates. Clone count variance between roughly 2-week samples rose with total template count.

This chain joins TRBV27 and TRBJ2-1, with D hard to call. The sample taken for sequencing was blood. This receptor was taken from a person aged 18-69 years in good health. The CDR3 sequence: CASSPRTPYNEQFF. Here the CDR3 DNA reads TGTGCCAGCAGTCCCCGGACCCCCTACAATGAGCAGTTCTTC.